This entry lists 14 T cell receptor beta chains sequenced from one sample in a study of control samples from healthy donors and cancer patients. Sequencing was performed with immunoSEQ multiplex PCR; in TCRdb, only in-frame clones are kept and a portion is missing. The sample carries 390,000 or so clones, about 93% recorded once. Sequences were obtained from PBMCs. The receptors originated from a man aged 40-55 years with head and neck cancer.

The rearrangement uses TRBV5-1 and TRBJ2-3; 7 bases are shared with TRBD1. This CDR3 contains 17 residues. V gave up 2 bases and J gave up 5 bases; unmatched junction bases: 14. Germline V gene sequence: CDR1 SGHRS, CDR2 YFSETQ. The CDR3 DNA follows: TGCGCCAGCAGCTTCAGCCCGGGACAGCGGTTGGGAGATACGCAGTATTTT. This encodes CASSFSPGQRLGDTQYF.

The chain carries TRBV19 and TRBJ1-6; perhaps TRBD1 as D (5 bases). The V end was cut by 3 bases, the J end by 7 bases, with 13 bases between. This CDR3 has 15 residues. Germline values: CDR1 LNHDA, CDR2 SQIVND (reference sequence). CDR3 region: CASSIGGVFNSPLHF. The DNA of the CDR3 is TGTGCCAGTAGTATCGGGGGGGTGTTCAATTCACCCCTCCACTTT.

The V gene is TRBV2, the J gene TRBJ1-1, with D tentatively TRBD1 (5 bases). The CDR3 covers 20 residues. Germline CDR1 reads SNHLY; CDR2 reads FYNNEI. V was shortened by 3 bases and J by 0 bases, with 26 bases between the two germline ends. The CDR3 protein is CASSEGPLSPYGGLNTEAFF. CDR3 nucleotide sequence: TGTGCCAGCAGTGAGGGGCCATTATCTCCGTACGGAGGCCTGAACACTGAAGCTTTCTTT.

The chain links TRBV9 to TRBJ1-5; 7 positions agree with TRBD1. Germline CDR1 reads SGDLS; CDR2 reads YYNGEE. J lost 1 base, V lost 5 bases, and 3 bases had no gene match. The CDR3 runs to 14 residues. The DNA for the CDR3 is TGTGCCAGCAGTACAGGGGCCAGCAATCAGCCCCAGCATTTT. Translated: CASSTGASNQPQHF.

The V gene is TRBV19, the J gene TRBJ1-3, with D unresolved. Between the trimmed V and J ends, which lost 6 bases and 0 bases, there was a span of 6 bases. Germline loops: CDR1 LNHDA, CDR2 SQIVND (reference sequence). The CDR3 covers 13 residues. The CDR3 DNA sequence: TGTGCCAGTAGCAGGACCTCTGGAAACACCATATATTTT. Translation gives CASSRTSGNTIYF.

The chain couples TRBV10-3 to TRBJ2-3, with D unresolved. CDR3 length: 15 residues. The V gene's germline CDR1 is ENHRY and CDR2 SYGVKD. Trimming took 0 bases from V and 0 from J, leaving 7 bases between them. The CDR3 loop reads CAISESKTSTDTQYF. CDR3 coding DNA: TGTGCCATCAGTGAGTCCAAGACTAGCACAGATACGCAGTATTTT.

This chain uses TRBV27 with TRBJ2-3; 7 bases match TRBD1. The CDR3 totals 14 residues. The germline CDR1 and CDR2 sequences are MNHEY and SMNVEV (reference sequence). V dropped 6 bases and J dropped 2; count of bases not matched to a gene: 5. In DNA, the CDR3 is TGTGCCAGCAGAACAGGGGCGACCACAGATACGCAGTATTTT. Protein product: CASRTGATTDTQYF.

The rearrangement links TRBV7-9 to TRBJ2-3, with TRBD2 identical over 13 bases. CDR3 size: 19 residues. From germline, CDR1 is SEHNR and CDR2 FQNEAQ (reference sequence). With V trimmed by 0 bases and J by 1 base, 7 bases remained unmatched. CDR3: CASSLAVTGLAGRTDTQYF. The CDR3 region has the DNA TGTGCCAGCAGCTTAGCCGTAACGGGACTAGCGGGACGCACAGATACGCAGTATTTT.

This chain uses TRBV19 with TRBJ1-5, with 7 bases identical to TRBD1. Per the germline V gene, CDR1 is LNHDA and CDR2 is SQIVND (reference sequence). The CDR3 sequence is 16 residues long. V was clipped by 1 base and J by 6 bases; unmatched bases: 9. The CDR3 DNA follows: TGTGCCAGTAGTATAGTCACGACAGGGACGAGTCAGCCCCAGCATTTT. Protein: CASSIVTTGTSQPQHF.

The chain couples TRBV6-2 or TRBV6-3 to TRBJ1-2; possible D gene TRBD1, 5 bases. Germline loops: CDR1 MNHEY, CDR2 SVGEGT. The ends were cut back, 5 bases at V and 0 bases at J, with 10 bases in the middle. The CDR3 has 14 residues. The CDR3 sequence is CASSATGSNYGYTF. The CDR3 bases are TGTGCCAGCAGTGCCACAGGTTCTAACTATGGCTACACCTTC.

The J gene is TRBJ2-7, the V gene TRBV11-3; the D call may be TRBD1 or TRBD2 (5 bases each). This CDR3 has 13 residues. Germline V lookup: CDR1 SGHNT, CDR2 YENEEA. Trimming removed 6 bases at V and 1 base at J, with 10 bases between. The CDR3 DNA follows: TGTGCCAGCAGTCGAGGGGCATCCTACGAGCAGTACTTC. As protein: CASSRGASYEQYF.

The chain uses TRBV6-2 or TRBV6-3 and TRBJ2-7, with 9 bases identical to TRBD1. J was trimmed by 7 bases and V by 4 bases; bases with no gene match: 2. CDR1 is MNHEY, CDR2 SVGEGT, per germline. CDR3 length: 12 amino acids. This chain's CDR3 is CASSLGTGEQYF. CDR3 DNA: TGTGCCAGCAGTTTGGGGACAGGGGAGCAGTACTTC.

This sequence joins TRBV28 and TRBJ2-5, with D hard to call. Germline values: CDR1 MDHEN, CDR2 SYDVKM. The CDR3 covers 11 residues. Trimming cost V 8 bases and J 7 bases, with 11 bases left between them. The CDR3, as DNA: TGTGCCAGCGCTGCCTTGGGGACCCAGTACTTC. This encodes CASAALGTQYF.

V and J are TRBV19 and TRBJ1-1; D is perhaps TRBD1 (5 bases). The V gene lost 2 bases and the J gene lost 5 bases, with 15 bases spanning the gap. CDR3 size: 15 residues. CDR1 is LNHDA and CDR2 is SQIVND in the germline V gene (reference sequence). The CDR3 is CASSIYGQGKTEAFF. In DNA form, the CDR3 reads TGTGCCAGTAGTATATATGGGCAGGGTAAGACTGAAGCTTTCTTT.